These T cell receptor beta chains were read from a single sample in a study of early T cells in non-severe SARS-CoV-2 infection. From the 5' RACE reads, TCRdb called clonotypes with MiXCR, one entry per CDR3 protein. The table records tens of thousands of distinct CDR3 sequences, over 4.5% of them present only once. The sequencing input was whole blood. The receptors were gathered from an adult who was a healthcare worker with PCR-confirmed SARS-CoV-2 infection or an uninfected control (not recorded which). Each CDR3 is given without its conserved first and last residue.

>TRBJ1-2|TRBV19
ASSQLDRGLDGYT
>TRBJ1-5|TRBV16
ASSQRTGAQPQH
>TRBJ2-1|TRBV3-1
ASSQVLTSGDYNEQF
>TRBJ1-1|TRBV5-4
ASSFFGGSRRKAF
>TRBJ2-4|TRBV29-1
SVGGGSKNIQY
>TRBJ1-2|TRBV7-9
ASSPTWDGSYGYT
>TRBJ2-3|TRBV28
ASSFDGTSTDTQY
>TRBJ1-2|TRBV20-1
SARGGHSSNYGYT
>TRBJ1-5|TRBV18
ASSLSVLSNQPQH
>TRBJ2-3|TRBV28
ASSVMGVSTDTQY